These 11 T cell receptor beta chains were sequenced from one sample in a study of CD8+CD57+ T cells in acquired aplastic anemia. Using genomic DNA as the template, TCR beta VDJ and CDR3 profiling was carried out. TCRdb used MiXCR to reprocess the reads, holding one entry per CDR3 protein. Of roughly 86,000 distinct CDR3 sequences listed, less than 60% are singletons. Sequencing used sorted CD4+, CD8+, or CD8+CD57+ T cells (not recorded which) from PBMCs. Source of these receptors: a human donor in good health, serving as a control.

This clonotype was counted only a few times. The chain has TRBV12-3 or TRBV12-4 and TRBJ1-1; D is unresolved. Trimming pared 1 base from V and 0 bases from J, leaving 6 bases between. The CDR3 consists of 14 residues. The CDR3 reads CASSLVGLNTEAFF. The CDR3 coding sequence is TGTGCCAGCAGTTTAGTGGGTCTGAACACTGAAGCTTTCTTT.

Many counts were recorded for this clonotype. CDR3 nucleotides: TGCAGCGTTGAAGATCTTGGGGAGGGGAGGTCCCGGGCCAACGTCCTGACTTTC. Translating it yields CSVEDLGEGRSRANVLTF. V gene TRBV29-1 combines with J gene TRBJ2-6, with TRBD2 matching over 7 bases. Germline CDR1 reads SQVTM; CDR2 reads ANQGSEA. J was trimmed by 5 bases and V by 0 bases; bases with no gene match: 13. The CDR3 extends over 18 amino acids.

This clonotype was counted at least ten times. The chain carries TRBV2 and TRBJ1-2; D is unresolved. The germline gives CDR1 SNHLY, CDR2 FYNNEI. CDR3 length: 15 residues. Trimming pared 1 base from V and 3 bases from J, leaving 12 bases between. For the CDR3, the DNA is TGTGCCAGCAGTGAAGGCCCTAAGAAACACTATGGCTACACCTTC. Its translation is CASSEGPKKHYGYTF.

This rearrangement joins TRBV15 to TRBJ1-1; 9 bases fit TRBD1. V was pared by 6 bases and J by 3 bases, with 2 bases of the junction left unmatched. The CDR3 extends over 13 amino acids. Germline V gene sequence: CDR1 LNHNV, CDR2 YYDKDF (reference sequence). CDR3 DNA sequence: TGTGCCACCAGACGACAGGGGGACACTGAAGCTTTCTTT. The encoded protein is CATRRQGDTEAFF.

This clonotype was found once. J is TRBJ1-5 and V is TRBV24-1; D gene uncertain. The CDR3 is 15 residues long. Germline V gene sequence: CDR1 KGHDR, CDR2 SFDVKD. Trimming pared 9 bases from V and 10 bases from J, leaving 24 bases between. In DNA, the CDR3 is TGTGCCACCGCCACCGCTACCGGGCCTTTTACCCCCCAGCATTTT. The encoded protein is CATATATGPFTPQHF.

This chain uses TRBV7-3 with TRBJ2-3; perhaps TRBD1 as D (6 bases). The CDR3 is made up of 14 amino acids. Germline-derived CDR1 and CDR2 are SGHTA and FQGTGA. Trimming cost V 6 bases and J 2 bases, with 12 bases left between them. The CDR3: CASRSGTITDTQYF. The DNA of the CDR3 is TGTGCCAGCAGATCCGGGACAATCACAGATACGCAGTATTTT. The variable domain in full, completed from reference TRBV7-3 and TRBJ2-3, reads GAGVSQTPSNKVTEKGKYVELRCDPISGHTALYWYRQSLGQGPEFLIYFQGTGAADDSGLPNDRFFAVRPEGSVSTLKIQRTERGDSAVYLCASRSGTITDTQYFGPGTRLTVL.

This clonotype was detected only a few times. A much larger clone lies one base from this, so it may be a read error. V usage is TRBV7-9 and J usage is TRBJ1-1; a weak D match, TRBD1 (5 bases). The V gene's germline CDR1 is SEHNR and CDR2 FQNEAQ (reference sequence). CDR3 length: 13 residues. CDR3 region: CAGSLGGDTEAFF. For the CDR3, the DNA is TGTGCCGGCAGCTTAGGAGGGGACACTGAAGCTTTCTTT.

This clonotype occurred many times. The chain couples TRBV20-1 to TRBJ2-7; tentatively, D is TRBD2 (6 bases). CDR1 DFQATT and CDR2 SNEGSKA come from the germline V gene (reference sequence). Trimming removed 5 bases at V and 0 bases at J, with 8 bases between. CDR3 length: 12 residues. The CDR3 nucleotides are TGCAGTGCTCCTAGCGACTCCTACGAGCAGTACTTC. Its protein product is CSAPSDSYEQYF.

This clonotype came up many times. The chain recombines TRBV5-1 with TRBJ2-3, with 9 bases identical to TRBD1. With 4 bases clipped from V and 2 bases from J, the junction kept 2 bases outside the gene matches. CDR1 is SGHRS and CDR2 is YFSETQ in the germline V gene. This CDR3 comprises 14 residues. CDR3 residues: CASSTGGPTDTQYF. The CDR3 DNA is TGCGCCAGCAGCACAGGGGGCCCCACAGATACGCAGTATTTT.

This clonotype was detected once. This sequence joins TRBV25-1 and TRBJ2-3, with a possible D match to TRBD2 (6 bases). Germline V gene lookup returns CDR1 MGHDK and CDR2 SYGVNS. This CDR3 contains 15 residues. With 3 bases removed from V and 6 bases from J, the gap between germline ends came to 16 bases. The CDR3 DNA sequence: TGTGCCAGCAGTGACCATTGTGGAGCGGGTGATACGCAGTATTTT. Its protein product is CASSDHCGAGDTQYF.

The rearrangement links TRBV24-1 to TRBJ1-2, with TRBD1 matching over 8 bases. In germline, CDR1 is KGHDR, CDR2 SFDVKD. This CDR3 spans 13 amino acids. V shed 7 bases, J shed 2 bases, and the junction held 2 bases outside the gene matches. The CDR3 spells CATSAGGNYGYTF. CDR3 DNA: TGTGCCACCAGCGCAGGGGGCAACTATGGCTACACCTTC.